A selection of T cell receptor beta chains follows, all from one sample in a study of blood T cell repertoires in COVID-19. Libraries were prepared by immunoSEQ multiplex PCR; TCRdb keeps only in-frame clonotypes and omits some of them. The sample holds 180,000 or so clones; around 80% are singletons and the top ten take roughly 12%. Sequencing was performed on peripheral blood. These receptors came from a man aged 45-65 years who had recovered from COVID-19. CDR3s include the opening cysteine and the closing phenylalanine or tryptophan. The D gene is left open where the match is weak. Clone size is not always given. Where it is, it says once, few, many or a class for expanded clones.

v_call	clone_size	j_call	d_call	cdr3_nt	cdr3_aa
TRBV2	many	TRBJ2-3	NA	TGTGCCAGCAGTGAAACAGTAGTCACGTCTGAAGATACGCAGTATTTT	CASSETVVTSEDTQYF
TRBV11-2	NA	TRBJ2-7	TRBD1	TGTGCCAGCAGATTAGATTCCGGGACAGGGAGGTACGAGCAGTACTTC	CASRLDSGTGRYEQYF
TRBV15	few	TRBJ2-1	NA	TGTGCCACTAAAGGAGACAATGAGCAGTTCTTC	CATKGDNEQFF
TRBV4-2	NA	TRBJ2-5	TRBD2	TGTGCCAGCAGCCAAGGGACTAGCGGGAGGGCCCAAGAGACCCAGTACTTC	CASSQGTSGRAQETQYF
TRBV3-1/TRBV3-2	NA	TRBJ2-6	TRBD1	TGTGCCAGCAGCCACGGACAGGGAACCTTTGGGGCCAACGTCCTGACTTTC	CASSHGQGTFGANVLTF
TRBV5-6	NA	TRBJ2-1	NA	TGTGCCAGCAGCCAAACTTACAATGAGCAGTTCTTC	CASSQTYNEQFF
TRBV20-1	NA	TRBJ2-7	NA	TGCAGTGCTAGTAGCGCCCCCTCCTACGAGCAGTACTTC	CSASSAPSYEQYF
TRBV6-5	NA	TRBJ2-3	NA	TGTGCCAGCAGACCCGGGACTTTAACTACAGATACGCAGTATTTT	CASRPGTLTTDTQYF
TRBV28	NA	TRBJ2-3	TRBD1	TGTGCCAGCAGCATTCAAGCAGGGGGCATTTATACAGATACGCAGTATTTT	CASSIQAGGIYTDTQYF
TRBV27	NA	TRBJ1-6	TRBD1	TGTGCCAGCAGTTTAGAGGGGGCAGGCGGTTCACCCCTCCACTTT	CASSLEGAGGSPLHF
TRBV29-1	once	TRBJ1-2	TRBD1	TGCAGCGTGGAGGGACAGGGGGCGAATAGCTATGGCTACACCTTC	CSVEGQGANSYGYTF
TRBV27	few	TRBJ2-7	NA	TGTGCCAGCAGTCCGGGAGTCTATGGCGAGCAGTACTTC	CASSPGVYGEQYF
TRBV20-1	NA	TRBJ1-4	TRBD1	TGCAGTGCTAGTCCAATAAGACAGGGGGCGACTAATGAAAAACTGTTTTTT	CSASPIRQGATNEKLFF
TRBV27	few	TRBJ2-7	TRBD1	TGTGCCAGCAGTACCTCGACAGGGTCTCTTGACGAGCAGTACTTC	CASSTSTGSLDEQYF
TRBV27	NA	TRBJ2-5	TRBD2	TGTGCCAGCAGTTTGGGACTAGCGGGACAACAAGAGACCCAGTACTTC	CASSLGLAGQQETQYF
TRBV6-6	NA	TRBJ2-1	TRBD1	TGTGCCAGCAGTCGCATTTCCGGGACAGGGGTCCACAATGAGCAGTTCTTC	CASSRISGTGVHNEQFF
TRBV6-6	NA	TRBJ1-4	TRBD1	TGTGCCAGCAGTCGAACCCGGACAGGGCGGAATGAAAAACTGTTTTTT	CASSRTRTGRNEKLFF
TRBV10-1	NA	TRBJ2-5	TRBD1	TGCGCCAGCAGCCTCGGGACAGAACAAGAGACCCAGTACTTC	CASSLGTEQETQYF
TRBV4-1	few	TRBJ2-2	NA	TGCGCCAGCAGCCAAACCCCGGGTGGGGCGACGAACACCGGGGAGCTGTTTTTT	CASSQTPGGATNTGELFF
TRBV18	NA	TRBJ1-2	NA	TGTGCCAGCTCACCTCGACAGGACTATGGCTACACCTTC	CASSPRQDYGYTF
TRBV10-3	NA	TRBJ2-3	TRBD1	TGTGCCATCAAGAGCGACAGGGGGCCAGATACGCAGTATTTT	CAIKSDRGPDTQYF
TRBV3-1/TRBV3-2	NA	TRBJ2-3	TRBD2	TGTGCCAGCAGCCATTCCTTCGCGGGAGACATAGGAGATACGCAGTATTTT	CASSHSFAGDIGDTQYF
TRBV6-6	NA	TRBJ1-4	NA	TGTGCCAGCAGTTACTTCGGGGAAACTAATGAAAAACTGTTTTTT	CASSYFGETNEKLFF
TRBV29-1	NA	TRBJ1-1	NA	TGCAGCGCGCGGGGGATGCGATGGGACACTGAAGCTTTCTTT	CSARGMRWDTEAFF
TRBV5-4	NA	TRBJ2-5	TRBD2	TGTGCCAGCAGCCCCTCCACTAGCGGGAGCACAGAGACCCAGTACTTC	CASSPSTSGSTETQYF
TRBV27	NA	TRBJ2-5	NA	TGTGCCAGCAGTTTATCGATTCGGGAACAAGAGACCCAGTACTTC	CASSLSIREQETQYF
TRBV2	NA	TRBJ2-1	NA	TGTGCCAGCAGTGGGGGCGGGGCGCGCGGAAGTGAGCAGTTCTTC	CASSGGGARGSEQFF
TRBV28	NA	TRBJ2-2	TRBD2	TGTGCCAGCAGACTAGCGGAACTCCACGGGGAGCTGTTTTTT	CASRLAELHGELFF
TRBV20-1	NA	TRBJ2-7	NA	TGCAGTGCTCCTACTAGCTACGAGCAGTACTTC	CSAPTSYEQYF
TRBV6-5	NA	TRBJ1-6	NA	TGTGCCAGCAAGGGGCACCCAGGTTCTCATTCACCCCTCCACTTT	CASKGHPGSHSPLHF
TRBV27	NA	TRBJ1-4	NA	TGTGCCAGCAGTTGGTCGGCAACTAATGAAAAACTGTTTTTT	CASSWSATNEKLFF
TRBV6-6	NA	TRBJ1-5	NA	TGTGCCAGCAGTTACTCGACACAATCCAATCAGCCCCAGCATTTT	CASSYSTQSNQPQHF
TRBV6-5	NA	TRBJ1-4	TRBD1	TGTGCCAGCAGTATTTCCCGGGACAGTCAGGGAAAACTGTTTTTT	CASSISRDSQGKLFF
TRBV24-1	NA	TRBJ2-1	NA	TGTGCCACCAGTGATCCGGACTACGTGAATGAGCAGTTCTTC	CATSDPDYVNEQFF
TRBV29-1	NA	TRBJ1-1	TRBD1	TGCAGCGTTCGACAGGGGGGAAACACTGAAGCTTTCTTT	CSVRQGGNTEAFF
TRBV7-3	NA	TRBJ1-1	NA	TGTGCCAGCAGCCTCCTGGGAGGAATGAACACTGAAGCTTTCTTT	CASSLLGGMNTEAFF
TRBV28	NA	TRBJ2-3	TRBD2	TGTGCCAGCCGACTAGCGGGATCCCATACGCAGTATTTT	CASRLAGSHTQYF
TRBV7-3	NA	TRBJ2-5	TRBD1	TGTGCCAGCAGTAGGGGGCATCTCCAAGAGACCCAGTACTTC	CASSRGHLQETQYF
TRBV3-1/TRBV3-2	NA	TRBJ2-7	TRBD1	TGTGCCAGCATCGGGACCGGGACAGGGTTCTACGAGCAGTACTTC	CASIGTGTGFYEQYF
TRBV11-2	NA	TRBJ1-1	TRBD1	TGTGCCAGCAGCTATGGACAGGGGGACACTGAAGCTTTCTTT	CASSYGQGDTEAFF
TRBV18	few	TRBJ1-1	TRBD1	TGTGCCAGCTCACAGGCAGGGGGGTTGGGCACTGAAGCTTTCTTT	CASSQAGGLGTEAFF
TRBV19	once	TRBJ1-1	NA	TGTGCCAGTAGCAGATTACCACAGGGAATGAACACTGAAGCTTTCTTT	CASSRLPQGMNTEAFF
TRBV6-5	NA	TRBJ2-1	NA	TGTGCCAGCAGAGAGCCGGGACTCCAGCAGTTCTTC	CASREPGLQQFF
TRBV7-2	once	TRBJ2-1	TRBD2	TGTGCCAGCAGCCGCTCAGGGACTACGAATGAGCAGTTCTTC	CASSRSGTTNEQFF
TRBV5-1	few	TRBJ1-4	NA	TGCGCCAGCAGCCAGGGAATTGGTAATGAAAAACTGTTTTTT	CASSQGIGNEKLFF
TRBV5-1	NA	TRBJ1-1	NA	TGCGCCAGCAGCTCTCTGCAGGGCTCAGTCAGAACTGAAGCTTTCTTT	CASSSLQGSVRTEAFF
TRBV5-6	NA	TRBJ2-2	TRBD1	TGTGCCAGCAGCTTGGGGACAGGGGGCTCCGGGGAGCTGTTTTTT	CASSLGTGGSGELFF
TRBV30	NA	TRBJ2-3	TRBD2	TGTGCCTGGACTAGCGGGATTAGCACAGATACGCAGTATTTT	CAWTSGISTDTQYF
TRBV4-1	NA	TRBJ2-7	TRBD2	TGCGCCAGCAGCCACCCACCTAGCGGTGACTCCTACGAGCAGTACTTC	CASSHPPSGDSYEQYF
TRBV2	NA	TRBJ2-3	NA	TGTGCCAGCAAATGGAGCGGCGCTAGCACAGATACGCAGTATTTT	CASKWSGASTDTQYF
TRBV7-9	NA	TRBJ2-1	TRBD2	TGTGCCAGCAGCTTTGGTTCTAGCGGATACTACAATGAGCAGTTCTTC	CASSFGSSGYYNEQFF
TRBV19	NA	TRBJ2-3	TRBD2	TGTGCCAGTAGCCTTTTGTTTAGCGGGAAGTCCGATACGCAGTATTTT	CASSLLFSGKSDTQYF